The clone carrying this T cell receptor beta chain turned up a few times. The antigen remains unidentified. The study sampled nominally healthy donors, though unrecorded immune exposures were likely. The PCR employed 60 Vbeta primers together with 13 Jbeta primers. Original analysis: Around 11 million of about 80 million unique TCR beta chains were shared, per a later count. TCRdb keeps only in-frame clones here, not all; method: immunoSEQ multiplex PCR. V, J and clone size derive from that table, while D and trimming were established from the DNA sequence. The sample contains about 160,000 clones, roughly 80% of which appear only once. This specimen belongs to a study of cytomegalovirus exposure and HLA in healthy donors. Overall study results and limits: Later analysis associated a missense DCLRE1C variant with TCR beta V- and J-gene trimming. Relative to equally common others, HLA-associated TCR beta chains showed greater clonal expansion in a later analysis.

From germline, CDR1 is MNHEY and CDR2 SVGAGI. This CDR3 spans 13 amino acids. Deletions cut 6 bases from V and 0 bases from J, with 8 bases between. The TCR sequence derives from a man under 40 in good health and CMV-seronegative. The specimen sequenced was PBMCs. The V gene is TRBV6-5, the J gene TRBJ1-1; D not resolved. The CDR3: CASRRGVNTEAFF. The DNA of the CDR3 is TGTGCCAGCAGGCGCGGAGTGAACACTGAAGCTTTCTTT.